A single sample is the source of the 28 T cell receptor beta chains below, sequenced in a study of shared clonotypes between healthy human individuals. Profiling relied on immunoSEQ multiplex PCR, and the TCRdb table lists in-frame clones only, not all of them. The table lists about 2.4 million clones, 93% of them singletons. Sequenced sample: naive CD4+ T cells from PBMCs. Subset of the sample: CD45RA+ positively selected. The receptors stem from a man aged 18 to 30 in good health. Some clones in this sample may be carry-over from other donors' samples.

The chain links TRBV5-1 to TRBJ1-4, with TRBD1 as a possible D gene (6 bases). Germline-derived CDR1 and CDR2 are SGHRS and YFSETQ. The CDR3 has 15 amino acids. Trimming took 4 bases from V and 7 from J, leaving 17 bases between them. The CDR3 reads CASSQATGSGEKLFF. The CDR3 bases are TGCGCCAGCAGCCAAGCTACAGGGTCTGGTGAAAAACTGTTTTTT.

The chain links TRBV19 to TRBJ2-5; D not certain. The CDR3 runs to 11 residues. Trimming left V 1 base short and J 8 bases short, with 5 bases between. Germline values: CDR1 LNHDA, CDR2 SQIVND (reference sequence). CDR3 in amino acids: CASSIGFTQYF. Here the CDR3 DNA reads TGTGCCAGTAGTATAGGGTTCACCCAGTACTTC.

This clone appeared a single time. The V gene is TRBV4-1, the J gene TRBJ1-6; D gene ambiguous. Germline lookup yields CDR1 MGHRA and CDR2 YSYEKL. Deletions cut 3 bases from V and 5 bases from J, with 8 bases between. CDR3 length: 14 residues. For the CDR3, the DNA is TGCGCCAGCAGCCACGGTCAGAATAATTCACCCCTCCACTTT. Its translation: CASSHGQNNSPLHF.

V and J are TRBV28 and TRBJ2-1; D gene ambiguous. The length of the CDR3 is 15 residues. Germline V gives CDR1 MDHEN, CDR2 SYDVKM. V lost 6 bases and J 5 bases, leaving 17 bases between the germline ends. CDR3 in amino acids: CASSPQDLIDNEQFF. CDR3 DNA: TGTGCCAGCAGCCCCCAAGACTTGATAGACAATGAGCAGTTCTTC. Filled out from reference TRBV28 and TRBJ2-1, the complete variable domain reads DVKVTQSSRYLVKRTGEKVFLECVQDMDHENMFWYRQDPGLGLRLIYFSYDVKMKEKGDIPEGYSVSREKKERFSLILESASTNQTSMYLCASSPQDLIDNEQFFGPGTRLTVL.

The V call is TRBV11-2, the J call TRBJ2-5; TRBD1 matches at 8 bases. This CDR3 contains 14 residues. Germline CDR1 SGHAT, CDR2 FQNNGV. Trimming cost V 4 bases and J 2 bases; bases outside gene matches: 3. The CDR3 nucleotides are TGTGCCAGCAGCTCCAGACAGGGGCAAGAGACCCAGTACTTC. Its translation is CASSSRQGQETQYF.

This clone has only one observation. The chain combines TRBV28 with TRBJ1-3; possible D gene TRBD1, 6 bases. The CDR3 totals 14 residues. Trimming took 2 bases from V and 4 from J, leaving 9 bases between them. Looked up from germline, CDR1 is MDHEN and CDR2 is SYDVKM. This CDR3 reads CASSLKGGGNTIYF. The CDR3 DNA reads TGTGCCAGCAGTTTAAAGGGGGGCGGAAACACCATATATTTT.

This chain connects TRBV2 to TRBJ2-5; no clear D. Deletions cut 6 bases from V and 4 bases from J, with 15 bases between. The germline V gene has CDR1 SNHLY and CDR2 FYNNEI. The CDR3 spans 14 residues. The CDR3 is CASRKAPLGETQYF. The CDR3 nucleotides are TGTGCCAGCAGGAAAGCCCCATTAGGAGAGACCCAGTACTTC.

As to this clone: Other DNA variants within this sample encode the same CDR3. The gene calls are TRBV18 and TRBJ2-3; D uncertain. Germline V gene data show CDR1 as KGHSH and CDR2 as LQKENI. V was trimmed by 2 bases and J by 6 bases, leaving 6 bases between them. This CDR3 region has 12 residues. CDR3 nucleotide sequence: TGTGCCAGCTCACCAAGCAGGGATACGCAGTATTTT. Translation gives CASSPSRDTQYF.

This clone was seen once. V gene TRBV5-4 combines with J gene TRBJ2-5, with 12 bases lining up with TRBD1. V shed 4 bases, J shed 2 bases, and the junction held 3 bases outside the gene matches. The CDR3 consists of 15 residues. Germline CDR1 reads SGHNT; CDR2 reads YYREEE (reference sequence). The CDR3 nucleotides are TGTGCCAGCAGCACGGGACAGGGGGCACAAGAGACCCAGTACTTC. It translates to CASSTGQGAQETQYF.

V usage is TRBV28 and J usage is TRBJ2-3; D possibly corresponds to TRBD1 (6 bases). The CDR3 covers 17 residues. CDR1 and CDR2 (germline): MDHEN, SYDVKM. V lost 3 bases to trimming and J lost 6 bases, with 22 bases between them. The CDR3 loop reads CASSFGQGIRRVDTQYF. The CDR3 DNA reads TGTGCCAGCAGTTTTGGGCAGGGGATCAGACGGGTCGATACGCAGTATTTT.

The chain uses TRBV11-2 and TRBJ2-5; TRBD1 aligns across 8 bases. The CDR3 loop spans 14 amino acids. Trimming removed 2 bases from V and 5 bases from J; junction bases left unmatched: 4. CDR1 and CDR2 (germline): SGHAT, FQNNGV. CDR3 nucleotides: TGTGCCAGCAGCTTATCCAGGGGGCGGGAGACCCAGTACTTC. Amino acids: CASSLSRGRETQYF.

The V gene is TRBV6-1, the J gene TRBJ2-6; the D is unclear. V was trimmed by 3 bases and J by 2 bases, leaving 11 bases between them. The CDR3 has 16 amino acids. Germline CDR1 MNHNS, CDR2 SASEGT. The DNA of the CDR3 is TGTGCCAGCAGTGAGCTGTGGGGTGCTGGGGCCAACGTCCTGACTTTC. Its translation: CASSELWGAGANVLTF.

The V gene is TRBV5-5, the J gene TRBJ2-6; D perhaps matches TRBD1 (5 bases). This CDR3 has 17 residues. Germline values: CDR1 SGHKS, CDR2 YYEKEE (reference sequence). V was clipped by 1 base and J by 0 bases, with 11 bases between them. The CDR3 region has the DNA TGTGCCAGCAGCTTGTACGGACACCACTCTGGGGCCAACGTCCTGACTTTC. It yields the protein CASSLYGHHSGANVLTF.

This clone is a singleton in its sample. This CDR3 reads CASSLYKAGTSGSSYEQYF. In nucleotides, the CDR3 is TGCGCCAGCAGTCTATACAAGGCCGGGACTAGCGGGAGCTCCTACGAGCAGTACTTC. The rearrangement joins TRBV23-1 to TRBJ2-7; the match to TRBD2 covers 14 bases. TRBV23-1 belongs to the ORF category, with a function that is uncertain. The CDR3 extends over 19 amino acids. V trimming: 4 bases; J trimming: 0 bases; junction bases outside the gene matches: 11.

The chain employs TRBV5-6 and TRBJ2-3; D is uncertain. Per germline, CDR1 SGHDT and CDR2 YYEEEE. The CDR3 has 13 amino acids. The ends were cut back, 4 bases at V and 3 bases at J, with 9 bases in the middle. CDR3 coding DNA: TGTGCCAGCAGCCCTGTAGCAACAGATACGCAGTATTTT. This codes for CASSPVATDTQYF.

The chain is built from TRBV27 and TRBJ2-6, with 7 bases matching TRBD1. The CDR3 runs to 14 residues. V lost 8 bases, J lost 2 bases, and 3 bases stayed unmatched. Germline loops: CDR1 MNHEY, CDR2 SMNVEV (reference sequence). DNA for the CDR3: TGTGCCAGCCAAACAGGGGCTGGGGCCAACGTCCTGACTTTC. Protein product: CASQTGAGANVLTF. Drawing the rest from reference TRBV27 and TRBJ2-6, the complete variable domain is EAQVTQNPRYLITVTGKKLTVTCSQNMNHEYMSWYRQDPGLGLRQIYYSMNVEVTDKGDVPEGYKVSRKEKRNFPLILESPSPNQTSLYFCASQTGAGANVLTFGAGSRLTVL.

The chain uses TRBV27 and TRBJ1-2, with 7 bases matching TRBD1. Germline CDR1 reads MNHEY; CDR2 reads SMNVEV (reference sequence). The ends lost 6 bases at V and 5 bases at J; junction bases unmatched: 6. This CDR3 is 13 amino acids long. This CDR3 is CASSPARGYGYTF. CDR3 in DNA: TGTGCCAGCAGCCCCGCCAGGGGGTATGGCTACACCTTC.

This chain connects TRBV4-1 to TRBJ2-5; 16 bases agree with TRBD2. V was pared by 3 bases and J by 4 bases, with 5 bases of the junction left unmatched. Germline CDR1 reads MGHRA; CDR2 reads YSYEKL. The CDR3 runs 17 residues. CDR3 region: CASSQGTSGRAGETQYF. The CDR3 DNA follows: TGCGCCAGCAGCCAGGGGACTAGCGGGAGGGCCGGAGAGACCCAGTACTTC.

This chain connects TRBV4-3 to TRBJ2-1; tentative D call: TRBD2 (6 bases). The V gene lost 2 bases and the J gene lost 6 bases, with 11 bases spanning the gap. The CDR3 sequence is 14 residues long. The V gene's germline CDR1 is LGHNA and CDR2 YSLEER. CDR3 nucleotides: TGCGCCAGCAGCCAAATGACTAGTTTCAATGAGCAGTTCTTC. Its protein is CASSQMTSFNEQFF.

This CDR3 is CAWSRGQAKAGANVLTF. DNA for the CDR3: TGTGCCTGGAGTCGAGGACAGGCGAAGGCTGGGGCCAACGTCCTGACTTTC. The gene calls are TRBV30 and TRBJ2-6; TRBD1 agrees at 7 bases. The CDR3 runs 17 residues. The germline V gene encodes CDR1 GTSNPN and CDR2 SVGIG (reference sequence). V lost 2 bases, J lost 2 bases, and 9 bases stayed unmatched. Combining the CDR3 with reference TRBV30 and TRBJ2-6 gives the whole variable domain SQTIHQWPATLVQPVGSPLSLECTVEGTSNPNLYWYRQAAGRGLQLLFYSVGIGQISSEVPQNLSASRPQDRQFILSSKKLLLSDSGFYLCAWSRGQAKAGANVLTFGAGSRLTVL.

The CDR3 DNA reads TGTGCCAGCAGCGTGACCCTGGGCGGGGGGTACCAAGAGACCCAGTACTTC. Residues: CASSVTLGGGYQETQYF. The rearrangement joins TRBV11-2 to TRBJ2-5, with 8 nucleotides matching TRBD2. Trimming at V came to 5 bases and at J to 0 bases, leaving 11 bases not matched to a gene. CDR3 length: 17 residues. Looked up from germline, CDR1 is SGHAT and CDR2 is FQNNGV.

This chain uses TRBV6-5 with TRBJ1-6, with D maybe TRBD1 (5 bases). V was pared by 4 bases and J by 6 bases, with 13 bases between. Germline CDR1 reads MNHEY; CDR2 reads SVGAGI. This CDR3 has 15 residues. DNA of the CDR3: TGTGCCAGCAGTTCTGTAGGGGCTGGTAATTCACCCCTCCACTTT. This sequence encodes CASSSVGAGNSPLHF.

The rearrangement links TRBV2 to TRBJ2-2, with D perhaps TRBD2 (5 bases). Between the trimmed V and J ends, which lost 5 bases and 7 bases, there was a span of 17 bases. This CDR3 has 15 amino acids. Germline V gene lookup returns CDR1 SNHLY and CDR2 FYNNEI. The CDR3 protein is CASSKGGSLGGELFF. The CDR3 DNA follows: TGTGCCAGCAGTAAAGGCGGGTCTCTGGGCGGGGAGCTGTTTTTT.

The V gene is TRBV30, the J gene TRBJ2-1; D is perhaps TRBD1 or TRBD2 (5 bases each). Deletions cut 4 bases from V and 0 bases from J, with 19 bases between. The CDR3 extends over 17 amino acids. The germline V gene has CDR1 GTSNPN and CDR2 SVGIG (reference sequence). CDR3 sequence (DNA): TGTGCCTGGATGGGTAGGAGAGGGGACCGCTCCTACAATGAGCAGTTCTTC. Protein: CAWMGRRGDRSYNEQFF.

The chain's CDR3 is CASSSDYTGELFF. CDR3 in DNA: TGCGCCAGCAGCTCAGACTACACCGGGGAGCTGTTTTTT. The rearrangement links TRBV5-1 to TRBJ2-2; D uncertain. V was cut by 3 bases and J by 3 bases, with 6 bases left in between. CDR1 is SGHRS and CDR2 is YFSETQ in the germline V gene. The CDR3 has 13 residues.

This chain links TRBV13 with TRBJ2-4; tentatively, D is TRBD1 (6 bases). Per germline, CDR1 PRHDT and CDR2 FYEKMQ (reference sequence). The CDR3 is 16 residues long. V dropped 5 bases and J dropped 0 bases, with 14 bases sitting between them. The DNA for the CDR3 is TGTGCCAGCAGCCCCCCTGGACAGCTAGCCAAAAACATTCAGTACTTC. It translates to CASSPPGQLAKNIQYF. Supplemented by reference TRBV13 and TRBJ2-4, the full variable domain reads AAGVIQSPRHLIKEKRETATLKCYPIPRHDTVYWYQQGPGQDPQFLISFYEKMQSDKGSIPDRFSAQQFSDYHSELNMSSLELGDSALYFCASSPPGQLAKNIQYFGAGTRLSVL.

This chain uses TRBV4-2 with TRBJ1-2; 8 nucleotides agree with TRBD1. J lost 3 bases, V lost 4 bases, and 10 bases had no gene match. Germline V gives CDR1 LGHNA, CDR2 YNFKEQ. This CDR3 has 16 residues. CDR3 nucleotide sequence: TGTGCCAGCAGCCCCCGGACAGGGACGAACCACTATGGCTACACCTTC. This encodes CASSPRTGTNHYGYTF.

In its sample, this clone was seen once. This same CDR3 is encoded by further DNA sequences in the sample. The chain employs TRBV5-4 and TRBJ2-7; D is unclear. V gave up 2 bases and J gave up 2 bases, with 5 bases separating them. The CDR3 extends over 12 amino acids. Germline CDR1 SGHNT, CDR2 YYREEE (reference sequence). The CDR3: CASSFPPYEQYF. CDR3 in DNA: TGTGCCAGCAGCTTTCCCCCCTACGAGCAGTACTTC.